Shown below are 19 T cell receptor beta chains from a single sample sequenced in a study of T cell responses to AZD1222 COVID-19 vaccine. Method: immunoSEQ multiplex PCR; TCRdb's copy keeps in-frame clones and lacks some. The sample consists of approximately 88,000 clones, 90% of them appearing once. Sequences were derived from peripheral blood, sampled 28 days after the second AZD1222 dose. These receptors all come from an adult who received the AZD1222 COVID-19 vaccine.

The chain joins TRBV29-1 to TRBJ2-1, with no clear D. The germline V and J ends were trimmed by 5 bases and 0 bases, with 8 bases remaining between them. CDR3 length: 13 amino acids. Germline CDR1 SQVTM, CDR2 ANQGSEA. The CDR3 DNA reads as TGCAGCGTTAAAGGTAGCTCCTACAATGAGCAGTTCTTC. Translating gives CSVKGSSYNEQFF.

The chain combines TRBV28 with TRBJ1-1, with TRBD1 matching 12 bases. The CDR3 contains 16 residues. Per the germline V gene, CDR1 is MDHEN and CDR2 is SYDVKM. The J segment lost 0 bases and the V segment lost 8 bases, leaving 7 bases of the junction unmatched. The CDR3 here is CASPSGTGGLNTEAFF. The CDR3 DNA reads as TGTGCCAGCCCCTCGGGGACAGGGGGCTTGAACACTGAAGCTTTCTTT.

This chain connects TRBV18 to TRBJ2-2; perhaps TRBD2 as D (6 bases). Per the germline V gene, CDR1 is KGHSH and CDR2 is LQKENI. V was pared by 3 bases and J by 2 bases, with 16 bases between. The CDR3 covers 17 residues. CDR3: CASSPHAPGLNTGELFF. The CDR3 bases are TGTGCCAGCTCACCTCACGCACCGGGACTCAACACCGGGGAGCTGTTTTTT.

The rearrangement uses TRBV2 and TRBJ1-5, with TRBD1 matching 10 bases. The CDR3 has 17 residues. CDR1 and CDR2 from the germline V gene are SNHLY and FYNNEI. The V segment lost 3 bases and the J segment 4 bases; nucleotides outside the gene matches: 9. CDR3 DNA sequence: TGTGCCAGCAGTGAGACAGGGGGCAGGAGCATAAATCAGCCCCAGCATTTT. This sequence encodes CASSETGGRSINQPQHF.

The chain combines TRBV9 with TRBJ1-2; D might be TRBD1 (6 bases). Germline CDR1 and CDR2: SGDLS and YYNGEE. CDR3 size: 17 residues. Trimming took off 3 bases at V and 4 bases at J, with 22 bases between the two ends. CDR3 coding DNA: TGTGCCAGCAGCGAGCCCCAAAAACAGGGATTCAGCTATGGCTACACCTTC. This gives the protein CASSEPQKQGFSYGYTF. Complete variable domain (other parts from reference TRBV9 and TRBJ1-2): DSGVTQTPKHLITATGQRVTLRCSPRSGDLSVYWYQQSLDQGLQFLIQYYNGEERAKGNILERFSAQQFPDLHSELNLSSLELGDSALYFCASSEPQKQGFSYGYTFGSGTRLTVV.

This chain links TRBV3-1 (or the pseudogene TRBV3-2) with TRBJ1-2; unclear D gene. The CDR3 length is 11 residues. Trimming stripped 1 base from V and 10 bases from J, with 7 bases between. The germline V gene has CDR1 LGHDT and CDR2 YNNKEL (reference sequence). The CDR3 is CASSQVRAYTF. DNA for the CDR3: TGTGCCAGCAGCCAAGTGCGGGCCTACACCTTC.

V is TRBV29-1 and J is TRBJ1-2; 10 bases are a match to TRBD1. The CDR3 sequence is 12 residues long. Germline trimming cut 4 bases from V and 4 bases from J; bases unmatched to any gene: 0. Germline-derived CDR1 and CDR2 are SQVTM and ANQGSEA. The CDR3 region is CSVGTGGYGYTF. The DNA of the CDR3 is TGCAGCGTTGGGACAGGGGGCTATGGCTACACCTTC.

The gene calls are TRBV30 and TRBJ2-3; no clear D. V lost 5 bases and J lost 3, with 6 bases in between. In germline, CDR1 is GTSNPN, CDR2 SVGIG (reference sequence). The CDR3 has 11 amino acids. CDR3 bases: TGTGCCTGGGTCGGTACAGATACGCAGTATTTT. Protein: CAWVGTDTQYF.

The J gene is TRBJ1-6, the V gene TRBV6-5; no clear D gene. Germline CDR1 and CDR2: MNHEY and SVGAGI. CDR3 size: 13 residues. V dropped 8 bases and J dropped 9 bases, with 14 bases sitting between them. Written as DNA, the CDR3 is TGTGCCAGCTTCAAGAGCTGGGGTTCACCCCTCCACTTT. Protein product: CASFKSWGSPLHF.

The chain has TRBV2 and TRBJ1-5; D not resolved. V was pared by 4 bases and J by 6 bases, with 16 bases between. Germline CDR1 and CDR2: SNHLY and FYNNEI. The CDR3 runs to 15 residues. The CDR3 bases are TGTGCCAGCAGTGGTGAGGTGGCGGGTAGTCAGCCCCAGCATTTT. Its protein product is CASSGEVAGSQPQHF.

The genes are TRBV11-2 and TRBJ1-1; D is unresolved. This CDR3 spans 13 amino acids. V lost 1 base and J lost 2, with 5 bases in between. Per the germline V gene, CDR1 is SGHAT and CDR2 is FQNNGV. The CDR3 bases are TGTGCCAGCAGCTTAGGGGCAAACACTGAAGCTTTCTTT. Its protein product is CASSLGANTEAFF. Using reference TRBV11-2 and TRBJ1-1 for the parts outside the CDR3, the full variable domain is EAGVAQSPRYKIIEKRQSVAFWCNPISGHATLYWYQQILGQGPKLLIQFQNNGVVDDSQLPKDRFSAERLKGVDSTLKIQPAKLEDSAVYLCASSLGANTEAFFGQGTRLTVV.

V is TRBV15 and J is TRBJ1-2; 7 positions agree with TRBD1. The J segment lost 5 bases and the V segment lost 0 bases, leaving 0 bases of the junction unmatched. Germline values: CDR1 LNHNV, CDR2 YYDKDF (reference sequence). The CDR3 loop spans 13 amino acids. In DNA form, the CDR3 reads TGTGCCACCAGCAGAGAGACAGGGTATGGCTACACCTTC. Translating gives CATSRETGYGYTF.

The chain recombines TRBV6-5 with TRBJ1-1, with no clear D. This CDR3 comprises 15 residues. The germline CDR1 and CDR2 sequences are MNHEY and SVGAGI. Trimming took 0 bases from V and 1 from J, leaving 9 bases between them. The CDR3 DNA sequence: TGTGCCAGCAGTTACTCGAAGGTGGGGAACACTGAAGCTTTCTTT. This encodes CASSYSKVGNTEAFF.

This sequence joins TRBV19 and TRBJ2-1; a possible D gene is TRBD1 (6 bases). V was cut by 5 bases and J by 7 bases, with 15 bases left in between. Germline V gene data show CDR1 as LNHDA and CDR2 as SQIVND (reference sequence). The CDR3 spans 14 residues. The CDR3 here is CASSVQGTWNEQFF. The DNA of the CDR3 is TGTGCCAGTAGTGTACAGGGAACTTGGAATGAGCAGTTCTTC.

The rearrangement joins TRBV29-1 to TRBJ2-6; 8 bases are a match to TRBD1. Trimming removed 4 bases from V and 0 bases from J; junction bases left unmatched: 8. The germline CDR1 and CDR2 sequences are SQVTM and ANQGSEA. The CDR3 is made up of 17 amino acids. The CDR3 DNA is TGCAGCGTTGCTCGCGACAGGGGACCCTCTGGGGCCAACGTCCTGACTTTC. It codes for CSVARDRGPSGANVLTF.

The chain combines TRBV27 with TRBJ1-2, with 7 bases that match TRBD1. The CDR3 runs 14 residues. V gave up 4 bases and J gave up 6 bases; unmatched junction bases: 8. The germline CDR1 and CDR2 sequences are MNHEY and SMNVEV (reference sequence). CDR3 sequence: CASSSGRGRDGYTF. The CDR3, as DNA: TGTGCCAGCAGTTCAGGGAGGGGGCGCGATGGCTACACCTTC.

The chain uses TRBV7-2 and TRBJ1-6; no firm D call. Trimming removed 1 base from V and 0 bases from J, with 7 bases in between. Per the germline V gene, CDR1 is SGHTA and CDR2 is FQGNSA. The CDR3 covers 16 residues. CDR3 coding DNA: TGTGCCAGCAGCTTAGGAGCGAGCTCCTATAATTCACCCCTCCACTTT. It yields the protein CASSLGASSYNSPLHF.

This sequence joins TRBV28 and TRBJ2-7; 9 positions agree with TRBD2. This CDR3 spans 14 amino acids. CDR1 is MDHEN and CDR2 is SYDVKM in the germline V gene. V lost 5 bases to trimming and J lost 6 bases; unmatched junction nucleotides: 8. The CDR3 DNA is TGTGCCAGCAGTCTCCCCCGCGGGGGGGGCGAGCAGTACTTC. Translating it yields CASSLPRGGGEQYF.

In its sample, this clone was seen a few times. The CDR3 coding sequence is TGTGCCAGCAGCGTCGGACTAGAACCCTACGAGCAGTACTTC. This translates into CASSVGLEPYEQYF. The rearrangement links TRBV7-2 to TRBJ2-7, with 7 bases fitting TRBD2. In germline, CDR1 is SGHTA, CDR2 FQGNSA. V lost 5 bases and J lost 2; bases outside the gene matches: 6. This CDR3 has 14 amino acids.